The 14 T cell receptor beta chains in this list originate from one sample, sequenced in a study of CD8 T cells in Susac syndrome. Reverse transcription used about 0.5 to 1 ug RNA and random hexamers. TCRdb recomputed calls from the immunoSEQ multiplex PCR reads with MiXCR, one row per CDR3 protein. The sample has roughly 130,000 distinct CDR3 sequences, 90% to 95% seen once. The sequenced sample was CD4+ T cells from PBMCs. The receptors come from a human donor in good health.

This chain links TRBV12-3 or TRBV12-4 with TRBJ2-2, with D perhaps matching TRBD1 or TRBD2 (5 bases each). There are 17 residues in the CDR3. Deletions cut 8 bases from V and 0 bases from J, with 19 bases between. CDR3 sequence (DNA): TGTGCCAGCTCCCCCTCTGGGGGACGGTCGAACACCGGGGAGCTGTTTTTT. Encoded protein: CASSPSGGRSNTGELFF.

The CDR3 sequence: CASSAEGAGYTF. The DNA for the CDR3 is TGTGCCAGCAGTGCGGAAGGGGCTGGCTACACCTTC. J is TRBJ1-2 and V is TRBV3-1, with D possibly TRBD1 on 5 matching bases. V lost 6 bases and J lost 7, with 12 bases in between. The CDR3 has 12 residues. Germline V lookup: CDR1 LGHDT, CDR2 YNNKEL (reference sequence).

The CDR3 DNA sequence: TGTGCCAGCAGTCCCAGAACGAACTCTTTCCACGAGCAGTACTTC. This codes for CASSPRTNSFHEQYF. The chain employs TRBV27 and TRBJ2-7; D remains ambiguous. Trimming took off 5 bases at V and 5 bases at J, with 19 bases between the two ends. The CDR3 totals 15 residues. Germline values: CDR1 MNHEY, CDR2 SMNVEV (reference sequence).

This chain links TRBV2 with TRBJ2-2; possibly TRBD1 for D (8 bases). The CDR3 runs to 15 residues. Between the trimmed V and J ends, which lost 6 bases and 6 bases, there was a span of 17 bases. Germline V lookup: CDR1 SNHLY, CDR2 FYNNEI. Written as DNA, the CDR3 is TGTGCCAGCAGGATACAGGGGGGGGCATCCGGGGAGCTGTTTTTT. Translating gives CASRIQGGASGELFF.

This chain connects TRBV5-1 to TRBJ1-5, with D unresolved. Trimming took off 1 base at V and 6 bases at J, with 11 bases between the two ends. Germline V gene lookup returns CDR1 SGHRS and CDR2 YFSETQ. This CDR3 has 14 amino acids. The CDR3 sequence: CASSLSPDGQPQHF. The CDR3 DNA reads TGCGCCAGCAGCTTGAGTCCGGACGGTCAGCCCCAGCATTTT. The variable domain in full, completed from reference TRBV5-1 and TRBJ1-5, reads KAGVTQTPRYLIKTRGQQVTLSCSPISGHRSVSWYQQTPGQGLQFLFEYFSETQRNKGNFPGRFSGRQFSNSRSEMNVSTLELGDSALYLCASSLSPDGQPQHFGDGTRLSIL.

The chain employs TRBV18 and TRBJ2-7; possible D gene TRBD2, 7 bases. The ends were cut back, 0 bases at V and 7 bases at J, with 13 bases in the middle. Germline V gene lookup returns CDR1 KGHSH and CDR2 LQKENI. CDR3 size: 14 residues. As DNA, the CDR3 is TGTGCCAGCTCACCACCGGGGGGGGCGGATGAGCAGTACTTC. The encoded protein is CASSPPGGADEQYF.

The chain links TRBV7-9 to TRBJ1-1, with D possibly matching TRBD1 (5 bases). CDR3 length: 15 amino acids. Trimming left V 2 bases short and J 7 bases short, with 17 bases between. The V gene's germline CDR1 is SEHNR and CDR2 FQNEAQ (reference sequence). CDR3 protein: CASSLPSRDGSEAFF. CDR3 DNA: TGTGCCAGCAGCTTACCATCCAGGGACGGGAGTGAAGCTTTCTTT.

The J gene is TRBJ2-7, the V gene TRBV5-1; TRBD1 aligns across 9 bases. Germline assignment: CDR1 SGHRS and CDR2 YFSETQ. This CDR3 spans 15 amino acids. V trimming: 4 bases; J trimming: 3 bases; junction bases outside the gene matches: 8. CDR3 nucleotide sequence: TGCGCCAGCAGCCCGGAGGGACAGGGATTCTACGAGCAGTACTTC. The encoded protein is CASSPEGQGFYEQYF.

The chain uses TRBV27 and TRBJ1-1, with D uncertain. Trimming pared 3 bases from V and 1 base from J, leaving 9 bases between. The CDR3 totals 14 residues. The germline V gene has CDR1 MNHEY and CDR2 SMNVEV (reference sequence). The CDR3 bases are TGTGCCAGCAGTTTTGGGTTAGAGAACACTGAAGCTTTCTTT. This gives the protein CASSFGLENTEAFF.

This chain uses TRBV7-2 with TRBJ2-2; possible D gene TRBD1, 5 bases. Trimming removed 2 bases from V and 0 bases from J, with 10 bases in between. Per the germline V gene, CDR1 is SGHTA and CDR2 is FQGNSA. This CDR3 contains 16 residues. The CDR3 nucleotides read TGTGCCAGCAGCTTATGGGGCCTCGCGAACACCGGGGAGCTGTTTTTT. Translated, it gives CASSLWGLANTGELFF.

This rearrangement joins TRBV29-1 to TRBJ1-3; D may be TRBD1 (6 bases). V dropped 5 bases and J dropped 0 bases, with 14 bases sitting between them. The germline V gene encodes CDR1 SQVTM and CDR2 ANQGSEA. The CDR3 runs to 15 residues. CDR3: CSVSSTGYSGNTIYF. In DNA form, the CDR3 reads TGCAGCGTTTCGTCTACAGGGTACTCTGGAAACACCATATATTTT.

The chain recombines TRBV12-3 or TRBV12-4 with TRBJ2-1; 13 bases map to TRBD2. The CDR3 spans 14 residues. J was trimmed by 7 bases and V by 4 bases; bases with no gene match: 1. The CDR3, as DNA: TGTGCCAGCAGTTGGACTAGCGGGAGTAATGAGCAGTTCTTC. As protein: CASSWTSGSNEQFF.

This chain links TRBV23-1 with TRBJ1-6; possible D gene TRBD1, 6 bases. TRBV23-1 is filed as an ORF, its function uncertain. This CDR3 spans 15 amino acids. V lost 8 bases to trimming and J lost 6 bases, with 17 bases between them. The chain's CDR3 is CASQSRGEGNSPLHF. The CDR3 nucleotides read TGCGCCAGCCAGTCAAGGGGGGAGGGTAATTCACCCCTCCACTTT.

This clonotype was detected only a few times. The CDR3: CAFCRGSLSYEQYF. DNA of the CDR3: TGTGCCTTCTGCAGGGGGTCACTCTCCTACGAGCAGTACTTC. The chain couples TRBV30 to TRBJ2-7, with 7 nucleotides matching TRBD1. CDR1 and CDR2 from the germline V gene are GTSNPN and SVGIG (reference sequence). The J segment lost 0 bases and the V segment lost 7 bases, leaving 9 bases of the junction unmatched. The CDR3 covers 14 residues.